This T cell receptor beta chain was recovered during a study of blood T cell repertoires in COVID-19. Overall study context: Acute and convalescent COVID-19 samples came from the United States, Italy and Spain. PBMCs, B-cell-depleted T cells, or T cells provided the cDNA or gDNA that made up the material.

The germline CDR1 and CDR2 sequences are SGHRS and YFSETQ. The length of the CDR3 is 14 residues. The V gene lost 7 bases and the J gene lost 0 bases, with 13 bases spanning the gap. Per the original methods: Scientists estimated how many nucleated cells there were by amplifying reference gene primers. Some clones are missing from TCRdb's copy, which holds only in-frame ones; the method was immunoSEQ multiplex PCR. V and J calls plus clone size are reproduced from that table; the DNA served to infer D and trimming. The table shows 150,000 to 200,000 clones, with about 86% occurring only once. This TCR came from a man between 60 and 75 years old with acute or convalescent COVID-19. The chain has TRBV5-1 and TRBJ1-2, with D possibly matching TRBD1 (6 bases). Sequenced sample: peripheral blood. The CDR3 region is CASGLDSPNYGYTF. DNA for the CDR3: TGCGCCAGCGGGCTGGACAGCCCTAACTATGGCTACACCTTC.